The count of the clone carrying this TCR beta chain is one. The antigen remains undetermined. The data were taken from a study of memory CD4+ T cells and cytomegalovirus serostatus. Original methodology: Out-of-frame sequences were removed, leaving 2,000,000 or so distinct TCRbeta sequences. Sequencing used immunoSEQ multiplex PCR; TCRdb keeps in-frame clones, though not all of them. D and trimming come from the DNA, and the V and J calls and clone size come from that table. Of about 50,000 clones listed, 82% are singletons. The sort gate was single viable CD3+CD4+CD8-CD45RO+ cells for memory CD4+ T cells. Study-wide results and limits: Median bootstrapped AUC for CMV status was approximately 0.96 originally, around 0.91 US-trained.

The V end lost 2 bases, the J end lost 7 bases, and 18 bases lay between the germline ends. The CDR3 covers 14 residues. Looked up from germline, CDR1 is GTSNPN and CDR2 is SVGIG (reference sequence). This receptor was obtained from an adult in good health and CMV-seronegative. The V gene is TRBV30, the J gene TRBJ2-7; perhaps TRBD2 as D (6 bases). Sequencing input: memory CD4+ T cells from blood. The CDR3 loop is CAWSSPRGFFEQYF. CDR3 sequence (DNA): TGTGCCTGGAGTAGTCCTCGGGGGTTTTTTGAGCAGTACTTC.